Listed below are T cell receptor beta chains from one sample, sequenced in a study of T-cell memory formation after mild COVID-19. TCRdb re-called the 5' RACE reads with MiXCR, one entry per CDR3 protein. The sample shows about 150,000 distinct CDR3 sequences, 20% to 25% of them seen only once. The material sequenced was PBMCs or a T cell subset sorted from them (not recorded which). All receptors come from an adult woman who had mild COVID-19 (a few samples of this study predate the infection). Cell type and time point are not known. CDR3s include the opening cysteine and the closing phenylalanine or tryptophan. The order of the fields is V gene, clone size, D gene, J gene, CDR3 protein, CDR3 DNA. The D gene is left open where the match is weak. Some rows have no size entry. The others give once, few or many, or a class for an expanded clone.

TRBV11-2	few	-	TRBJ2-1	CASNSAELDEQFF	TGTGCCAGCAACTCGGCGGAGCTGGATGAGCAGTTCTTC
TRBV29-1	-	-	TRBJ1-2	CSGLGDLNYGYTF	TGCAGCGGCCTAGGGGACCTTAACTATGGCTACACCTTC
TRBV12-3/TRBV12-4	few	-	TRBJ1-5	CASSLQQLQHF	TGTGCCAGCAGTTTACAACAGCTCCAGCATTTT
TRBV7-9	-	TRBD1	TRBJ2-4	CASSLGGQGLGNIQYF	TGTGCCAGCAGCTTAGGAGGACAGGGGTTGGGGAACATTCAGTACTTC
TRBV27	few	TRBD1	TRBJ1-1	CASSKGDRTRGAFF	TGTGCCAGCAGTAAGGGGGACAGGACTAGAGGAGCTTTCTTT
TRBV7-9	few	-	TRBJ1-2	CASSLGLGHGYTF	TGTGCCAGCAGCTTAGGACTCGGCCATGGCTACACCTTC
TRBV27	few	-	TRBJ1-5	CASSSEHYNQPQHF	TGTGCCAGCAGTTCAGAACACTACAATCAGCCCCAGCATTTT
TRBV5-4	few	TRBD2	TRBJ2-3	CASSFITLAGGDTQYF	TGTGCCAGCAGCTTTATAACCCTAGCGGGGGGGGATACGCAGTATTTT
TRBV7-9	-	-	TRBJ2-6	CASSPRGTASGANVLTF	TGTGCCAGCAGCCCCCGCGGGACAGCCTCTGGGGCCAACGTCCTGACTTTC
TRBV5-1	few	TRBD1	TRBJ2-5	CASSTGTGGVETQYF	TGCGCCAGCAGCACCGGGACAGGGGGCGTGGAGACCCAGTACTTC
TRBV7-9	-	-	TRBJ1-5	CASSLGPQGNQPQHF	TGTGCCAGCAGCTTAGGCCCACAAGGCAATCAGCCCCAGCATTTT
TRBV4-1	few	-	TRBJ2-7	CASSQDGGYEQYF	TGCGCCAGCAGCCAAGATGGGGGCTACGAGCAGTACTTC
TRBV4-1	-	TRBD1	TRBJ2-3	CASSQPGTGVFADTQYF	TGCGCCAGCAGCCAACCCGGGACAGGGGTCTTCGCAGATACGCAGTATTTT
TRBV15	few	-	TRBJ1-2	CATSRDRKSYGYTF	TGTGCCACCAGCAGAGATCGCAAGTCCTATGGCTACACCTTC
TRBV7-8	-	TRBD2	TRBJ2-3	CASSFSGGTDTQYF	TGTGCCAGCAGCTTTAGCGGGGGGACGGATACGCAGTATTTT
TRBV6-2/TRBV6-3	-	-	TRBJ2-2	CASINGESTGELFF	TGTGCCAGCATCAACGGGGAGTCCACCGGGGAGCTGTTTTTT
TRBV15	few	-	TRBJ1-4	CATSRQAEKLFF	TGTGCCACCAGCAGACAGGCTGAAAAACTGTTTTTT
TRBV29-1	-	TRBD2	TRBJ2-1	CSARLAGSSYNEQFF	TGCAGCGCCAGACTAGCGGGAAGTTCCTACAATGAGCAGTTCTTC
TRBV29-1	few	-	TRBJ2-2	CSVETGTQNTGELFF	TGCAGCGTAGAAACCGGGACACAAAACACCGGGGAGCTGTTTTTT
TRBV4-1	-	TRBD1	TRBJ1-5	CASSQLGTASDQPQHF	TGCGCCAGCAGCCAATTAGGGACAGCCTCTGATCAGCCCCAGCATTTT
TRBV29-1	-	-	TRBJ1-5	CSIPTGSGQPQHF	TGCAGCATACCTACAGGGTCTGGTCAGCCCCAGCATTTT
TRBV6-4	few	-	TRBJ1-1	CASRKGENTEAFF	TGTGCCAGCAGGAAGGGGGAGAACACTGAAGCTTTCTTT
TRBV19	few	-	TRBJ2-1	CASRLGSLGYNEQFF	TGTGCCAGTAGATTGGGTTCCCTTGGATACAATGAGCAGTTCTTC
TRBV12-3/TRBV12-4	-	-	TRBJ1-5	CASGRGQPQHF	TGTGCCAGCGGTCGGGGCCAGCCCCAGCATTTT
TRBV19	once	-	TRBJ1-6	CASSIWTENSPLHF	TGTGCCAGTAGTATTTGGACAGAAAATTCACCCCTCCACTTT
TRBV7-9	-	TRBD2	TRBJ2-1	CASSPSLAGGGYNEQFF	TGTGCCAGCAGCCCTTCACTAGCGGGAGGAGGGTACAATGAGCAGTTCTTC
TRBV7-6	few	TRBD2	TRBJ2-1	CASSIGTSGGAYNEQFF	TGTGCCAGCAGCATAGGGACTAGCGGGGGGGCATACAATGAGCAGTTCTTC
TRBV12-3/TRBV12-4	few	TRBD1	TRBJ2-1	CASSFRGQTYNEQFF	TGTGCCAGCAGTTTTAGGGGGCAGACCTACAATGAGCAGTTCTTC
TRBV24-1	few	-	TRBJ2-6	CATCRQISGANVLTF	TGTGCCACCTGCCGACAGATCTCTGGGGCCAACGTCCTGACTTTC
TRBV20-1	many	-	TRBJ1-1	CSARTGDTEAFF	TGCAGTGCTAGGACTGGCGACACTGAAGCTTTCTTT
TRBV7-8	few	-	TRBJ2-1	CASSWGNNEQFF	TGTGCCAGCAGCTGGGGAAACAATGAGCAGTTCTTC
TRBV9	-	-	TRBJ2-7	CASSVAESSYEQYF	TGTGCCAGCAGCGTAGCAGAGTCATCCTACGAGCAGTACTTC
TRBV20-1	-	-	TRBJ2-7	CSARGGGQSFSYEQYF	TGCAGTGCTAGAGGGGGGGGACAGAGTTTCTCCTACGAGCAGTACTTC
TRBV15	once	-	TRBJ2-7	CATSREEGGDTYEQYF	TGTGCCACCAGCAGAGAAGAAGGGGGGGACACCTACGAGCAGTACTTC
TRBV21-1	-	-	TRBJ2-4	CASSKGAGSKNIQYF	TGTGCCAGCAGCAAAGGAGCAGGGTCCAAAAACATTCAGTACTTC
TRBV4-3	many	TRBD2	TRBJ2-1	CASSQEPSGSYNEQFF	TGCGCCAGCAGCCAAGAACCTAGCGGTTCCTACAATGAGCAGTTCTTC
TRBV10-3	-	-	TRBJ2-1	CAIRGDSREQFF	TGTGCCATCAGGGGGGATTCGAGGGAGCAGTTCTTC
TRBV5-1	-	-	TRBJ1-5	CASSLEQGAQPQHF	TGCGCCAGCAGCTTGGAACAGGGAGCTCAGCCCCAGCATTTT
TRBV3-1	few	-	TRBJ1-1	CASSPAGSGTEAFF	TGTGCCAGCAGTCCGGCGGGCAGCGGCACTGAAGCTTTCTTT
TRBV6-5	-	-	TRBJ2-5	CASSYAGSETQYF	TGTGCCAGCAGTTACGCGGGGTCGGAGACCCAGTACTTC
TRBV12-3/TRBV12-4	-	-	TRBJ2-7	CASSWGFVGSEQYF	TGTGCCAGCAGTTGGGGGTTCGTAGGCTCCGAGCAGTACTTC
TRBV6-2/TRBV6-3	-	-	TRBJ1-1	CASIYGPGYTEAFF	TGTGCCAGCATCTACGGGCCGGGGTACACTGAAGCTTTCTTT
TRBV24-1	-	-	TRBJ2-5	CATSDPNFTGIQETQYF	TGTGCCACCAGTGATCCAAACTTTACAGGGATCCAAGAGACCCAGTACTTC
TRBV7-2	-	-	TRBJ2-6	CASSLMGYGANVLTF	TGTGCCAGCAGCTTAATGGGGTATGGGGCCAACGTCCTGACTTTC
TRBV12-3/TRBV12-4	-	TRBD2	TRBJ2-1	CASSSWTSGGSYNEQFF	TGTGCCAGCAGTTCTTGGACTAGCGGGGGATCCTACAATGAGCAGTTCTTC
TRBV5-1	-	-	TRBJ1-6	CASSFRWEGRDSPLHF	TGCGCCAGCAGCTTCCGTTGGGAGGGGAGGGATTCACCCCTCCACTTT